This T cell receptor beta chain came from a study of memory CD4+ T cells and cytomegalovirus serostatus. The CDR3 consists of 14 residues. Germline assignment: CDR1 SGHVS and CDR2 FNYEAQ. V gave up 3 bases and J gave up 7 bases; unmatched junction bases: 7. Sequenced by immunoSEQ multiplex PCR; TCRdb stores in-frame clones only, minus some. The data contain under 80,000 clones, 75% to 85% of them seen just once; the ten biggest clones take up 2% to 3%. Single viable CD3+CD4+CD8-CD45RO+ cells were sorted as the memory CD4+ T cells. The receptor's source is an adult in good health and CMV-seropositive. Sample: memory CD4+ T cells from blood. The rearrangement links TRBV7-6 to TRBJ1-1, with TRBD1 identical over 8 bases. The CDR3 coding sequence is TGTGCCAGCAGCTTGACAGGGGCAGATGATGAAGCTTTCTTT. It specifies CASSLTGADDEAFF.